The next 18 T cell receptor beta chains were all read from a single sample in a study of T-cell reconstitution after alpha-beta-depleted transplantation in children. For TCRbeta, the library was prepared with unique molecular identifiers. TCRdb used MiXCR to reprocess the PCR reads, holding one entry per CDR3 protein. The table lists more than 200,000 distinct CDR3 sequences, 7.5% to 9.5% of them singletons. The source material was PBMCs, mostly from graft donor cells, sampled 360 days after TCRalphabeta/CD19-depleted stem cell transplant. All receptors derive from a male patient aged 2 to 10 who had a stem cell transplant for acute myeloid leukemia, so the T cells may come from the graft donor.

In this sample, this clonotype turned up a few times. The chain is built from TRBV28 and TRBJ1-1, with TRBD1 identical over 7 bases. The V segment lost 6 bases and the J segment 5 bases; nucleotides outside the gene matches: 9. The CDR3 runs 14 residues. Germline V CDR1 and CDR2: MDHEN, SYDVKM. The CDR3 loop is CASSSQGSGTEAFF. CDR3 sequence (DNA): TGTGCCAGCAGCTCACAGGGGTCGGGGACTGAAGCTTTCTTT. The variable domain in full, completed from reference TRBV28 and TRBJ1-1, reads DVKVTQSSRYLVKRTGEKVFLECVQDMDHENMFWYRQDPGLGLRLIYFSYDVKMKEKGDIPEGYSVSREKKERFSLILESASTNQTSMYLCASSSQGSGTEAFFGQGTRLTVV.

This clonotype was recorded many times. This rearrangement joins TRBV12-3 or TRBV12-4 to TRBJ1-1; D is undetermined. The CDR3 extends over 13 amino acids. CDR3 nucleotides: TGTGTCTCCTCCGTGGGAAATGGCGCTGAAGCTTTCTTT. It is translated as CVSSVGNGAEAFF.

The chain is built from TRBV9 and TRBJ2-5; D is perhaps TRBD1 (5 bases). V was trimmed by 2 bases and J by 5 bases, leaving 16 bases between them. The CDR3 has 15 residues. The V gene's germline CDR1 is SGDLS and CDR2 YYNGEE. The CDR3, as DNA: TGTGCCAGCAGCGTGGGGCCGGCCCGTGTCGAGACCCAGTACTTC. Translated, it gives CASSVGPARVETQYF.

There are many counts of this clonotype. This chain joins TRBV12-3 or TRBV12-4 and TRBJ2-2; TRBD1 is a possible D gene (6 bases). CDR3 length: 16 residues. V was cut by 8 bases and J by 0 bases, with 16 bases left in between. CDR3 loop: CASGTTGISNTGELFF. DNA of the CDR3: TGTGCCAGCGGCACCACAGGGATTTCGAACACCGGGGAGCTGTTTTTT.

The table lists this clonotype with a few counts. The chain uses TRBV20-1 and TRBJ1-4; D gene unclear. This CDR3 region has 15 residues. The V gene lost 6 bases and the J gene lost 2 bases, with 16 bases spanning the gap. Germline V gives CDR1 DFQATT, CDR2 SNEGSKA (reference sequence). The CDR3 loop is CSAARGGSTNEKLFF. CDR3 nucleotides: TGCAGTGCCGCCCGAGGAGGGTCGACTAATGAAAAACTGTTTTTT.

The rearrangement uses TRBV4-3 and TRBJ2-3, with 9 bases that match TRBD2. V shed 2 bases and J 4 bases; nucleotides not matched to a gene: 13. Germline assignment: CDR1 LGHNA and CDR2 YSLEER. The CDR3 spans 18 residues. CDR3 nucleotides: TGCGCCAGCAGCCAACTACACAGAGCGGGAGGCCCCCCAGATACGCAGTATTTT. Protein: CASSQLHRAGGPPDTQYF.

For the CDR3, the DNA is TGTGCCCTTAGGCGTGCGGGGGCTCAAGAGACCCAGTACTTC. Translation gives CALRRAGAQETQYF. The rearrangement uses TRBV2 and TRBJ2-5; tentatively, D is TRBD2 (7 bases). This CDR3 region has 14 residues. Trimming stripped 11 bases from V and 2 bases from J, with 18 bases between. Per the germline V gene, CDR1 is SNHLY and CDR2 is FYNNEI.

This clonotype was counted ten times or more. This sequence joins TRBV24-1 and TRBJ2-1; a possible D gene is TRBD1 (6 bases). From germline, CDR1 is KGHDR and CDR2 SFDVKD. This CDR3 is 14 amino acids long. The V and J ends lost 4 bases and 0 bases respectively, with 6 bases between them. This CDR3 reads CATSEGGSYNEQFF. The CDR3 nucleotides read TGTGCCACCAGTGAAGGGGGCTCCTACAATGAGCAGTTCTTC.

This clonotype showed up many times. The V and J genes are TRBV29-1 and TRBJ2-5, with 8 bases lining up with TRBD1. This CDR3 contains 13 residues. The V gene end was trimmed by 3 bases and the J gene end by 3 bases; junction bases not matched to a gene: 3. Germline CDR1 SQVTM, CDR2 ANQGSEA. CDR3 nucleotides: TGCAGCGTTGACCAGACAGGGGAAGAGACCCAGTACTTC. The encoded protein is CSVDQTGEETQYF.

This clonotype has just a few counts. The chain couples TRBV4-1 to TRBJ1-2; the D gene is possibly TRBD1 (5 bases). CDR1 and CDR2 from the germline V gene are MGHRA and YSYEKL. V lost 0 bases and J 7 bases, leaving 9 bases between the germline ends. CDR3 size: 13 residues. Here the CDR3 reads CASSQDRGVGYTF. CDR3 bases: TGCGCCAGCAGCCAAGATCGGGGGGTTGGCTACACCTTC.

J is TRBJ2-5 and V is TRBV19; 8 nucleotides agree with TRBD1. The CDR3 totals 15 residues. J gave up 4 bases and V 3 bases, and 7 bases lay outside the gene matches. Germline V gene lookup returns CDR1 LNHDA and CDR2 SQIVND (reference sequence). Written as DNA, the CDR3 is TGTGCCAGTAGTATGGGCGGGACAGGATCAGAGACCCAGTACTTC. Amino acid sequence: CASSMGGTGSETQYF.

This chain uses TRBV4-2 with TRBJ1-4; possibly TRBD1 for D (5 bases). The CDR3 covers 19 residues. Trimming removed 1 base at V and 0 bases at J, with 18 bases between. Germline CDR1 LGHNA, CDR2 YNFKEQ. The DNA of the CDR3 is TGTGCCAGCAGCCAAGTAGTCTTTAGGACACCTGCAACTAATGAAAAACTGTTTTTT. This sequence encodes CASSQVVFRTPATNEKLFF.

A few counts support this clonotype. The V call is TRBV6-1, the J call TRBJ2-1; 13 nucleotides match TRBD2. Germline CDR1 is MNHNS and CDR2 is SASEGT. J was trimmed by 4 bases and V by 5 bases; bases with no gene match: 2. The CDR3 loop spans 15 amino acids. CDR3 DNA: TGTGCCAGCAGTCCGACTAGCGGGAGGTACAATGAGCAGTTCTTC. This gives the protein CASSPTSGRYNEQFF.

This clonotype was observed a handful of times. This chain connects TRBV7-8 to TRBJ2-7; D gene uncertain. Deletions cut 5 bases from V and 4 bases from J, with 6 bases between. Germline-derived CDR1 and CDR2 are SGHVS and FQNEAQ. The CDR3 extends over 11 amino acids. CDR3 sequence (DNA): TGTGCCAGCAGCGACCCTTACGAGCAGTACTTC. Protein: CASSDPYEQYF.

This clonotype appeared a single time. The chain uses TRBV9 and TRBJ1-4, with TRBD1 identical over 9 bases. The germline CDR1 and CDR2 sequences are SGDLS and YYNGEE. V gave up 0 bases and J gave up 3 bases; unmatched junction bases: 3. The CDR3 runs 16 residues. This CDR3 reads CASSVGDRGANEKLFF. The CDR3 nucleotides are TGTGCCAGCAGCGTAGGAGACAGGGGGGCTAATGAAAAACTGTTTTTT. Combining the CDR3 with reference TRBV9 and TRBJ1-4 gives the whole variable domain DSGVTQTPKHLITATGQRVTLRCSPRSGDLSVYWYQQSLDQGLQFLIQYYNGEERAKGNILERFSAQQFPDLHSELNLSSLELGDSALYFCASSVGDRGANEKLFFGSGTQLSVL.

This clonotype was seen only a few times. CDR3 nucleotide sequence: TGCGCCAGCAGCCAAAGGTCGACTAGCCGAGACTACGAGCAGTACTTC. Amino acid sequence: CASSQRSTSRDYEQYF. The genes are TRBV4-3 and TRBJ2-7; TRBD2 matches at 7 bases. Trimming removed 2 bases from V and 3 bases from J; junction bases left unmatched: 10. CDR3 length: 16 residues. Germline V gene sequence: CDR1 LGHNA, CDR2 YSLEER.

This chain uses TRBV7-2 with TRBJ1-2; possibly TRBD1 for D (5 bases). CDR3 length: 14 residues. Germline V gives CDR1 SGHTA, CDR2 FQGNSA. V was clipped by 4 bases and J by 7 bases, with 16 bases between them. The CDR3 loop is CASSSTADSSGYTF. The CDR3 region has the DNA TGTGCCAGCAGCTCGACAGCGGATTCCTCTGGCTACACCTTC.

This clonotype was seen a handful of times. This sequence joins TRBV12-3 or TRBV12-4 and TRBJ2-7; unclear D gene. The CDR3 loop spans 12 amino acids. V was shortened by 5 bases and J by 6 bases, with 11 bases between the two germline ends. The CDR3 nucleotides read TGTGCCAGCAGTCGAAGTCGAAGCGAGCAGTACGTC. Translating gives CASSRSRSEQYV.